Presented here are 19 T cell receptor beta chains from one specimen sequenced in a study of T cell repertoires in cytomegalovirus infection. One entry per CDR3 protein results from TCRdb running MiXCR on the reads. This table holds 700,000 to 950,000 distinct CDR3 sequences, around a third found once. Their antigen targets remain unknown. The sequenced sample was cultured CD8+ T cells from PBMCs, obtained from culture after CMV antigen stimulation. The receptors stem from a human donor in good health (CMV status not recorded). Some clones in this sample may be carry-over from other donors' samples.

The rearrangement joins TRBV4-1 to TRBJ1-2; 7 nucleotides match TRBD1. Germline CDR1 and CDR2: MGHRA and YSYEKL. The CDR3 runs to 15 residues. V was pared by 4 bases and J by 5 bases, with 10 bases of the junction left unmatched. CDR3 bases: TGCGCCAGCAGCCCAATTGGGGACAGCGAGTATGGCTACACCTTC. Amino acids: CASSPIGDSEYGYTF.

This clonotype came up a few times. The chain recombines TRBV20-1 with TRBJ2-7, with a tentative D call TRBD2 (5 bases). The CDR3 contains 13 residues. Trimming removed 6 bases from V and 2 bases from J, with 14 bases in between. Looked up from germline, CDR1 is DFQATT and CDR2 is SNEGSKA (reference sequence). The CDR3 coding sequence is TGCAGTGCCACCAGCTGGGAGACCTACGAGCAGTACGTC. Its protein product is CSATSWETYEQYV.

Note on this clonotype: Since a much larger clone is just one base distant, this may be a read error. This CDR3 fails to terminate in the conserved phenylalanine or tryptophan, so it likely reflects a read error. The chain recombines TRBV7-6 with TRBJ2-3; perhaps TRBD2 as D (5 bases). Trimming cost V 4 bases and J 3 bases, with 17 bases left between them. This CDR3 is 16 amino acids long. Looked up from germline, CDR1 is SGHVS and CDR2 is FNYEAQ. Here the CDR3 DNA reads TGTGCCAGCAGCTCCCTAACTAGTACCGGTACAGATACGCAGTATTCT. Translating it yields CASSSLTSTGTDTQYS.

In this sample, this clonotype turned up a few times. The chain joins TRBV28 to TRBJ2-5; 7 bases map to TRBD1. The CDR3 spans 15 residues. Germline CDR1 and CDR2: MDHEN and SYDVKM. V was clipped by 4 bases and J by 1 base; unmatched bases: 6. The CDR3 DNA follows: TGTGCCAGCAGTTCCCTGAGGGACAGCCAAGAGACCCAGTACTTC. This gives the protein CASSSLRDSQETQYF.

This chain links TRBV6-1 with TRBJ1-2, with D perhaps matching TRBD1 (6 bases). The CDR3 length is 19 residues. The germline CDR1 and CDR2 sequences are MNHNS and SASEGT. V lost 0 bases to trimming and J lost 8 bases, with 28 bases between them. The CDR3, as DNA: TGTGCCAGCAGTGAAGCGGGGGCACCAAATTGGCCGTCAGCTTGGGGCTACACCTTC. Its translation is CASSEAGAPNWPSAWGYTF.

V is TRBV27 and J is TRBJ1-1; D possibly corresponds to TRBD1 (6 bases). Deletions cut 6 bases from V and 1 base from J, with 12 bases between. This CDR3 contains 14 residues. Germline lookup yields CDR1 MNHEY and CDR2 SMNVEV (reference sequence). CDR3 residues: CASRFEGGNTEAFF. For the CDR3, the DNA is TGTGCCAGCAGGTTTGAGGGGGGGAACACTGAAGCTTTCTTT.

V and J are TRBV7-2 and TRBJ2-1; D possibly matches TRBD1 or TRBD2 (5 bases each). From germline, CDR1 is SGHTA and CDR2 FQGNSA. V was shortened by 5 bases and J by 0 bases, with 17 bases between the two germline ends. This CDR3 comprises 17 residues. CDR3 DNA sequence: TGTGCCAGCAGCACGATATCGGGACCGAGCTCCTACAATGAGCAGTTCTTC. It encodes CASSTISGPSSYNEQFF.

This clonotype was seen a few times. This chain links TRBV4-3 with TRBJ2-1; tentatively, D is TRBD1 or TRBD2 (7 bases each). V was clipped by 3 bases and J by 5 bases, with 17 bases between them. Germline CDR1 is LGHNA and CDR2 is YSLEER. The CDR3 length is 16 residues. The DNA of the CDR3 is TGCGCCAGCAGCCAGAAACCGACAGGGAGGGACAATGAGCAGTTCTTC. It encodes CASSQKPTGRDNEQFF.

This CDR3 reads CASLSGQGGYNEQFF. DNA of the CDR3: TGTGCCAGCTTATCCGGACAGGGCGGTTACAATGAGCAGTTCTTC. The chain is built from TRBV12-3 or TRBV12-4 and TRBJ2-1; TRBD1 agrees at 8 bases. Unmatched junction bases numbered 10, after V lost 8 bases and J lost 4 bases. This CDR3 has 15 residues.

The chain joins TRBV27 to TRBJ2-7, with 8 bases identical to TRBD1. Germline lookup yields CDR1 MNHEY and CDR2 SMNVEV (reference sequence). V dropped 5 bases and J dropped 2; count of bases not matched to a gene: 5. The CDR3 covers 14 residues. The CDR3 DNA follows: TGTGCCAGCAGTCAGACAGGGGACCCCTACGAGCAGTACTTC. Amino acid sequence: CASSQTGDPYEQYF.

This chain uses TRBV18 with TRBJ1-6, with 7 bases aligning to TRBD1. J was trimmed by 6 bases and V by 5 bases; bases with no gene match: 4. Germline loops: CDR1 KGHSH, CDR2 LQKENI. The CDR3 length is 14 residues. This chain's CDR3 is CASSTGDPNSPLHF. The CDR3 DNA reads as TGTGCCAGCTCAACAGGGGATCCTAATTCACCCCTCCACTTT.

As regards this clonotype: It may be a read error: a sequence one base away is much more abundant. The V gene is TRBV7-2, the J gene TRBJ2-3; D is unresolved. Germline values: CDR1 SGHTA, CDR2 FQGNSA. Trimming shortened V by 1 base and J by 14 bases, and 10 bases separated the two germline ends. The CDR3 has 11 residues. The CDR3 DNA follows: TGTGCCAGCAGCTTAGAGCCCGCCCTGTATTTT. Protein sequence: CASSLEPALYF.

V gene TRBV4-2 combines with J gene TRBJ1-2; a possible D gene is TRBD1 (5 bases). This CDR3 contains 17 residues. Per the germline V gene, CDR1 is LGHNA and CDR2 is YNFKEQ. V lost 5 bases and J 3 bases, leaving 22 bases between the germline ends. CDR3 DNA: TGTGCCAGCAGCACCCCATACCGAAGGGGAAGAGACTATGGCTACACCTTC. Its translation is CASSTPYRRGRDYGYTF.

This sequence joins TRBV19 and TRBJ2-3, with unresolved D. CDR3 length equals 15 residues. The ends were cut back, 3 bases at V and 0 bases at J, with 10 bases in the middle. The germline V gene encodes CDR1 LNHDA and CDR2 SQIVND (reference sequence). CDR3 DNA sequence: TGTGCCAGTAGTATTCTGGGAAAGAGCACAGATACGCAGTATTTT. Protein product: CASSILGKSTDTQYF.

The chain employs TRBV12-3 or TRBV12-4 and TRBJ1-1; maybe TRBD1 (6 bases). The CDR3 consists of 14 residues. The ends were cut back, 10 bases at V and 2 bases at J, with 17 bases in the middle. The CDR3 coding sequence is TGTGCCAACAGATCGGACAGTCCAAACACTGAAGCTTTCTTT. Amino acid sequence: CANRSDSPNTEAFF.

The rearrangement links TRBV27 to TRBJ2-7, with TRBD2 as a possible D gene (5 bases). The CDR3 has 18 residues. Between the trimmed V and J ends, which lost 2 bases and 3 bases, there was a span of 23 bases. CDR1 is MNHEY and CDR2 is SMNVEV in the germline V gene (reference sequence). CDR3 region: CASSLGMGSVIELYEQYF. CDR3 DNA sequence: TGTGCCAGCAGTTTAGGTATGGGGAGCGTAATCGAACTCTACGAGCAGTACTTC.

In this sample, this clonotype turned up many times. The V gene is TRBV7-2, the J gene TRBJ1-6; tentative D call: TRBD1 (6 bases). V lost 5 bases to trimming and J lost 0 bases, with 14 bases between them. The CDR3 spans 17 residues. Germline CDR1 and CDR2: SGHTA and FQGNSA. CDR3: CASSPRGQSSYNSPLHF. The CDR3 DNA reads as TGTGCCAGCAGCCCCAGGGGTCAAAGCTCCTATAATTCACCCCTCCACTTT.

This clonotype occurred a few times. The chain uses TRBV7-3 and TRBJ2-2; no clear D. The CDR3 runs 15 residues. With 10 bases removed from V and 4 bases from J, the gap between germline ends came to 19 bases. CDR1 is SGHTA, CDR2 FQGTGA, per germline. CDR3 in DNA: TGTGCCACTCCCCCTTTCGGGTTAGGCACCGGGGAGCTGTTTTTT. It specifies CATPPFGLGTGELFF. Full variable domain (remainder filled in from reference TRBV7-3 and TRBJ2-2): GAGVSQTPSNKVTEKGKYVELRCDPISGHTALYWYRQSLGQGPEFLIYFQGTGAADDSGLPNDRFFAVRPEGSVSTLKIQRTERGDSAVYLCATPPFGLGTGELFFGEGSRLTVL.

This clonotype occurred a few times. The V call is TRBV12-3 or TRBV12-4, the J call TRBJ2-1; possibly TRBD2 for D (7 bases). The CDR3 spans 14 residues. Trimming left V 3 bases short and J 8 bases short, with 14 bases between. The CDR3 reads CASSLGRGYHEQFF. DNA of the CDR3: TGTGCCAGCAGTTTGGGGAGGGGGTACCATGAGCAGTTCTTC.